This is a list of T cell receptor beta chains from one sample in a study of blood T cells in healthy people across ages. Each CDR3 protein is one row after TCRdb ran MiXCR on the 5' RACE reads. In the table there are around 900,000 distinct CDR3 sequences, 51% of which are singletons. What was sequenced was blood. These receptors originate from a woman aged 55-70 years in good health. CDR3s include the opening cysteine and the closing phenylalanine or tryptophan. The D gene is left open where the match is weak. Not all rows give a size; the values are once, few, many and, for expanded clones, a class.

v_gene	d_gene	j_gene	abundance	CDR3aa
TRBV6-1	TRBD2	TRBJ2-3	.	CASRAGEGTDTQYF
TRBV7-9	.	TRBJ2-7	.	CANSVPGQAYEQYF
TRBV20-1	TRBD2	TRBJ2-7	.	CSARFVGASGDEQYF
TRBV28	TRBD2	TRBJ2-3	.	CASSKTSGSRAGQYF
TRBV11-2	.	TRBJ2-7	.	CASRWTEGSSYEQYF
TRBV5-1	.	TRBJ2-3	.	CASSLVFQGGRQDTQYF
TRBV7-3	TRBD1	TRBJ2-3	few	CASSEYRGLASEDTQYF
TRBV11-2	.	TRBJ1-2	.	CASSLTASLVNYGYTF
TRBV20-1	TRBD2	TRBJ2-7	.	CSALAGGLPYEQYF
TRBV7-2	TRBD1	TRBJ2-7	.	CASSFIQGLQYF
TRBV4-1	.	TRBJ2-3	.	CASSQPMRGSRDTQYF
TRBV29-1	.	.	.	CIVVRGVGNIQYF
TRBV7-9	TRBD2	TRBJ2-7	.	CASSLALAVSYEQYF
TRBV6-1	.	TRBJ2-7	.	CASSDYRVWYEQYF
TRBV5-1	TRBD2	TRBJ2-5	few	CASSQLPAGETQYF
TRBV5-6	TRBD2	TRBJ2-7	few	CASSLSGLARFYEQYF
TRBV7-9	.	TRBJ1-6	few	CASSLARSPLHF
TRBV9	TRBD1	TRBJ1-2	.	CASATHLGQGGYTF
TRBV7-9	.	TRBJ1-2	.	CASSSRTSANYGYTF
TRBV27	.	TRBJ2-7	few	CASSPEPDRYEQYF
TRBV5-1	TRBD2	.	.	CASSNPTSGGYNEQYF
TRBV20-1	TRBD1	TRBJ1-1	.	CSARDDGPYPRGITEAFF
TRBV20-1	.	TRBJ1-2	few	CSARAGPGTPNYGYTF
TRBV5-1	TRBD2	TRBJ2-7	few	CASSLVLAGVEQYF
TRBV20-1	.	TRBJ1-5	.	CSAREGGPDQPRHF
TRBV20-1	.	TRBJ2-7	.	CSASGTNFYYEQYF
TRBV20-1	.	TRBJ2-5	.	CSAIARQVKETQYF
TRBV6-5	.	TRBJ1-6	many	CASSYEIPSDNSPLHF
TRBV12-3/TRBV12-4	.	TRBJ2-1	.	CASSLVGAPRNEQFF
TRBV4-2	TRBD1	TRBJ2-4	.	CASSQGQGTQGYIQYF
TRBV2	.	TRBJ1-1	.	CASSDPRAGGTEAFF
TRBV7-2	.	TRBJ1-4	few	CASSLGLNEKLFF
TRBV12-3/TRBV12-4	TRBD1	TRBJ2-7	many	CASSHGQGYEQYF
TRBV5-6	TRBD2	TRBJ2-5	.	CASLKAGEETQYF
TRBV4-2	TRBD1	TRBJ2-7	.	CASGQGVRYEQYF